One sample yielded the 24 T cell receptor beta chains listed below, sequenced in a study of cytomegalovirus exposure and HLA in healthy donors. Data came from immunoSEQ multiplex PCR; TCRdb stores just in-frame clones and leaves some out. This repertoire shows 160,000 or so clones, roughly 80% found once; its top ten account for under 2.5%. The material sequenced was PBMCs. The receptors were gathered from a man aged 25-45 years in good health and CMV-seropositive.

J is TRBJ1-6 and V is TRBV10-3; 7 nucleotides agree with TRBD1. Germline V CDR1 and CDR2: ENHRY, SYGVKD. Losses at the gene ends were 0 bases for V and 10 bases for J; bases not matched to a gene: 6. The CDR3 consists of 15 residues. CDR3 loop: CAISESKGASSPLHF. CDR3 DNA: TGTGCCATCAGTGAGTCAAAGGGGGCATCATCACCCCTCCACTTT.

The V call is TRBV6-4, the J call TRBJ1-5, with D possibly being TRBD1 (5 bases). The CDR3 sequence is 15 residues long. Trimming removed 4 bases at V and 6 bases at J, with 16 bases between. Germline V gene data show CDR1 as MRHNA and CDR2 as SNTAGT. This CDR3 reads CASSASGGDIQPQHF. The CDR3 nucleotides are TGTGCCAGCAGTGCCTCGGGGGGTGACATTCAGCCCCAGCATTTT.

For this clone: A junction end diverges from the germline sequence, so it may reflect a read error. This sequence joins TRBV7-2 and TRBJ1-2, with a possible D match to TRBD1 (6 bases). This CDR3 has 13 amino acids. CDR1 is SGHTA and CDR2 is FQGNSA in the germline V gene. In DNA form, the CDR3 reads TGTGCCAGCAGCTTAGGGACAGAGCGATTTTGGGCCTTC. Protein: CASSLGTERFWAF.

The V gene is TRBV6-5, the J gene TRBJ2-5, with 7 positions matching TRBD1. The germline V gene encodes CDR1 MNHEY and CDR2 SVGAGI. The CDR3 is made up of 15 amino acids. V trimming: 7 bases; J trimming: 10 bases; junction bases outside the gene matches: 18. In nucleotides, the CDR3 is TGTGCCAGCAAGAAGAGTGGGACGGACAGGTTGGGCCAGTACTTC. Its translation: CASKKSGTDRLGQYF.

V usage is TRBV7-8 and J usage is TRBJ2-7; possible D gene TRBD2, 6 bases. V dropped 1 base and J dropped 2 bases, with 15 bases sitting between them. CDR3 length: 16 amino acids. CDR1 is SGHVS, CDR2 FQNEAQ, per germline. The CDR3 protein is CASSLGGGILPYEQYF. CDR3 nucleotide sequence: TGTGCCAGCAGCTTAGGGGGCGGGATCCTCCCCTACGAGCAGTACTTC.

This clone was seen a few times. The chain joins TRBV15 to TRBJ1-5, with 7 bases aligning to TRBD1. Losses at the gene ends were 5 bases for V and 6 bases for J; bases not matched to a gene: 7. Germline V gene lookup returns CDR1 LNHNV and CDR2 YYDKDF (reference sequence). The CDR3 has 14 amino acids. The DNA of the CDR3 is TGTGCCACCAGCTCCCGCAGGGGGAGTCAGCCCCAGCATTTT. The encoded protein is CATSSRRGSQPQHF.

This clone was seen only a few times. The chain carries TRBV7-3 and TRBJ2-2, with unresolved D. Trimming took 3 bases from V and 6 from J, leaving 17 bases between them. The germline CDR1 and CDR2 sequences are SGHTA and FQGTGA. The CDR3 is 16 residues long. Here the CDR3 reads CASSLTSGSGAGELFF. The CDR3 DNA sequence: TGTGCCAGCAGCTTGACTTCCGGGTCCGGCGCCGGGGAGCTGTTTTTT.

The CDR3 DNA is TGTGCCAGCAGCTTAGACAGGAGCACAGATACGCAGTATTTT. This sequence encodes CASSLDRSTDTQYF. The chain links TRBV7-2 to TRBJ2-3; weak D call: TRBD1 (5 bases). V lost 1 base to trimming and J lost 0 bases, with 5 bases between them. In germline, CDR1 is SGHTA, CDR2 FQGNSA. The CDR3 runs 14 residues.

V usage is TRBV29-1 and J usage is TRBJ2-7; D not resolved. V gave up 6 bases and J gave up 0 bases, with 12 bases separating them. This CDR3 is 13 amino acids long. CDR1 is SQVTM and CDR2 is ANQGSEA in the germline V gene. In DNA form, the CDR3 reads TGCAGCGTGAAGACACAGAGCTCCTACGAGCAGTACTTC. This encodes CSVKTQSSYEQYF.

The chain employs TRBV7-3 and TRBJ2-2, with D tentatively TRBD2 (7 bases). Germline CDR1 reads SGHTA; CDR2 reads FQGTGA. This CDR3 has 15 residues. V was cut by 4 bases and J by 6 bases, with 15 bases left in between. The CDR3 DNA is TGTGCCAGCAGCTCGGCGGGGGCGGAGGCCGGGGAGCTGTTTTTT. Translation gives CASSSAGAEAGELFF.

V usage is TRBV5-8 and J usage is TRBJ1-3, with 8 bases that match TRBD1. Losses at the gene ends were 4 bases for V and 3 bases for J; bases not matched to a gene: 3. The V gene's germline CDR1 is SGHTS and CDR2 YDEGEE. This CDR3 has 14 residues. The CDR3 region is CASSPDRGGNTIYF. The CDR3 nucleotides read TGTGCCAGCAGCCCAGACAGGGGTGGAAACACCATATATTTT.

The chain links TRBV4-1 to TRBJ2-7; the match to TRBD2 covers 7 bases. Germline-derived CDR1 and CDR2 are MGHRA and YSYEKL. The length of the CDR3 is 15 residues. V trimming: 1 base; J trimming: 3 bases; junction bases outside the gene matches: 6. The CDR3 bases are TGCGCCAGCAGCCAAGTGCCAGGGAGGGGCTACGAGCAGTACTTC. Its translation: CASSQVPGRGYEQYF.

V and J are TRBV2 and TRBJ2-1; 11 bases fit TRBD2. Unmatched junction bases numbered 4, after V lost 6 bases and J lost 3 bases. There are 15 residues in the CDR3. Germline values: CDR1 SNHLY, CDR2 FYNNEI. In nucleotides, the CDR3 is TGTGCCAGCAGGGGTACTAGCGGGGGCTACAATGAGCAGTTCTTC. Translated, it gives CASRGTSGGYNEQFF.

The rearrangement joins TRBV28 to TRBJ2-3, with unresolved D. The CDR3 is 13 residues long. V lost 6 bases to trimming and J lost 4 bases, with 11 bases between them. Germline loops: CDR1 MDHEN, CDR2 SYDVKM. CDR3 DNA: TGTGCCAGCAGCCGCGGTGCCCCAGATACGCAGTATTTT. Amino acid sequence: CASSRGAPDTQYF.

The chain combines TRBV5-1 with TRBJ1-4; 7 nucleotides line up with TRBD1. The J segment lost 3 bases and the V segment lost 0 bases, leaving 11 bases of the junction unmatched. The CDR3 is 18 residues long. Per germline, CDR1 SGHRS and CDR2 YFSETQ. CDR3 amino acids: CASSLGETRQGPNEKLFF. The CDR3 nucleotides read TGCGCCAGCAGCTTGGGCGAAACTCGACAGGGTCCTAATGAAAAACTGTTTTTT.

This clone was observed a few times. Other DNA sequences in the same sample also yield this CDR3. The chain recombines TRBV4-3 with TRBJ1-2; D call uncertain. Between the trimmed V and J ends, which lost 0 bases and 4 bases, there was a span of 9 bases. Germline V CDR1 and CDR2: LGHNA, YSLEER. There are 14 residues in the CDR3. CDR3 amino acids: CASSQDRAGYGYTF. The CDR3 DNA reads TGCGCCAGCAGCCAAGACCGGGCGGGCTATGGCTACACCTTC.

The chain has TRBV4-2 and TRBJ2-1; TRBD2 aligns across 9 bases. The V gene end was trimmed by 1 base and the J gene end by 0 bases; junction bases not matched to a gene: 16. The CDR3 runs 21 residues. The V gene's germline CDR1 is LGHNA and CDR2 YNFKEQ. The chain's CDR3 is CASSQAVGRRGGESSYNEQFF. CDR3 DNA sequence: TGTGCCAGCAGCCAAGCTGTAGGTAGGCGGGGGGGGGAAAGCTCCTACAATGAGCAGTTCTTC.

This clone was observed a few times. The gene calls are TRBV29-1 and TRBJ2-3, with 8 nucleotides matching TRBD2. CDR1 is SQVTM and CDR2 is ANQGSEA in the germline V gene. The CDR3 has 13 amino acids. Trimming removed 7 bases from V and 1 base from J; junction bases left unmatched: 4. The CDR3 region is CSGETSGTDTQYF. The CDR3 bases are TGCAGCGGAGAGACTAGCGGCACAGATACGCAGTATTTT.

This clone was picked up one time. The gene calls are TRBV25-1 and TRBJ2-7, with TRBD2 as a possible D gene (6 bases). Germline V gene data show CDR1 as MGHDK and CDR2 as SYGVNS. V shed 1 base and J shed 6 bases, with 19 bases lying between them. The CDR3 spans 16 residues. CDR3: CASSEWGVGFSREQYF. As DNA, the CDR3 is TGTGCCAGCAGTGAATGGGGGGTGGGCTTCTCGCGCGAGCAGTACTTC.

The chain recombines TRBV6-5 with TRBJ2-5; D is unclear. Trimming cost V 10 bases and J 2 bases, with 11 bases left between them. CDR1 is MNHEY, CDR2 SVGAGI, per germline. This CDR3 has 12 amino acids. In DNA form, the CDR3 reads TGTGCCACCTCCCCCGGGCAAGAGACCCAGTACTTC. Its protein product is CATSPGQETQYF.

This rearrangement joins TRBV12-5 to TRBJ2-3; 7 nucleotides agree with TRBD2. The CDR3 is 16 amino acids. Germline lookup yields CDR1 LGHNT and CDR2 FRNRAP. Unmatched junction bases numbered 8, after V lost 0 bases and J lost 5 bases. In DNA form, the CDR3 reads TGTGCTAGTGGTTTGGTACTAAGCGGGGTGGGAGATACGCAGTATTTT. This encodes CASGLVLSGVGDTQYF.

The V and J genes are TRBV11-3 and TRBJ2-1, with TRBD2 identical over 8 bases. With 1 base clipped from V and 4 bases from J, the junction kept 6 bases outside the gene matches. CDR3 length: 16 residues. Germline CDR1 SGHNT, CDR2 YENEEA. The CDR3 loop reads CASSLGSAGGYNEQFF. DNA of the CDR3: TGTGCCAGCAGCTTAGGATCCGCGGGGGGATACAATGAGCAGTTCTTC.

The chain joins TRBV11-2 to TRBJ2-1; tentative D call: TRBD1 (6 bases). The V end was cut by 5 bases, the J end by 4 bases, with 9 bases between. Germline V gene sequence: CDR1 SGHAT, CDR2 FQNNGV. The CDR3 extends over 13 amino acids. The CDR3 sequence is CASSQGYYNEQFF. Here the CDR3 DNA reads TGTGCCAGCAGCCAGGGGTATTACAATGAGCAGTTCTTC.

This clone was seen once. The rearrangement uses TRBV5-1 and TRBJ2-2; 8 positions agree with TRBD1. Germline V gene lookup returns CDR1 SGHRS and CDR2 YFSETQ. CDR3 length: 16 residues. The V and J ends lost 7 bases and 4 bases, in that order; junction bases with no gene match: 12. The DNA of the CDR3 is TGCGCCAGCCGCCCTGGACAGGGTCGAACCACCGGGGAGCTGTTTTTT. It specifies CASRPGQGRTTGELFF.